These 32 T cell receptor beta chains share one sample of origin, sequenced in a study of control samples from healthy donors and cancer patients. TCRdb's copy holds only in-frame clones and misses some; the assay was immunoSEQ multiplex PCR. Of tens of thousands of clones in the sample, around 87% were seen once. Input material: PBMCs. The source of these receptors is a man between 60 and 75 years old with colorectal cancer.

The chain has TRBV9 and TRBJ2-7; D remains ambiguous. The CDR3 is made up of 14 amino acids. Germline V CDR1 and CDR2: SGDLS, YYNGEE. V was cut by 0 bases and J by 3 bases, with 10 bases left in between. The CDR3 protein is CASSVASANYEQYF. CDR3 DNA sequence: TGTGCCAGCAGCGTAGCGTCGGCAAACTACGAGCAGTACTTC.

The chain joins TRBV7-2 to TRBJ2-7; possible D gene TRBD1, 6 bases. The CDR3 runs 15 residues. Trimming removed 5 bases from V and 3 bases from J, with 17 bases in between. Germline CDR1 reads SGHTA; CDR2 reads FQGNSA. The CDR3: CASSPRRDRSYEQYF. The DNA for the CDR3 is TGTGCCAGCAGCCCACGGAGAGACAGGAGCTACGAGCAGTACTTC.

This clone appeared once. The genes are TRBV7-2 and TRBJ2-5, with 14 bases that match TRBD2. The germline CDR1 and CDR2 sequences are SGHTA and FQGNSA. CDR3 length: 16 residues. V was pared by 4 bases and J by 4 bases, with 5 bases of the junction left unmatched. In DNA form, the CDR3 reads TGTGCCAGCAGCTGGCGGGGACTAGCGGGGGCAGAGACCCAGTACTTC. Its translation is CASSWRGLAGAETQYF.

The chain carries TRBV18 and TRBJ2-5, with D perhaps matching TRBD2 (7 bases). The V and J ends lost 0 bases and 4 bases respectively, with 18 bases between them. The CDR3 length is 17 residues. CDR1 and CDR2 from the germline V gene are KGHSH and LQKENI. CDR3 loop: CASSPPNRGAGGETQYF. As DNA, the CDR3 is TGTGCCAGCTCACCACCGAACCGGGGGGCCGGGGGAGAGACCCAGTACTTC.

This clone was counted a few times. This chain links TRBV2 with TRBJ1-1, with TRBD1 as a possible D gene (5 bases). Germline loops: CDR1 SNHLY, CDR2 FYNNEI. Trimming removed 7 bases from V and 10 bases from J, with 16 bases in between. The CDR3 is made up of 12 amino acids. The CDR3 protein is CASNIMGGRAFF. Here the CDR3 DNA reads TGTGCCAGCAACATCATGGGGGGTAGAGCTTTCTTT.

The chain uses TRBV6-2 or TRBV6-3 and TRBJ2-3; D call uncertain. Trimming shortened V by 2 bases and J by 8 bases, and 8 bases separated the two germline ends. The CDR3 loop spans 12 amino acids. Per the germline V gene, CDR1 is MNHEY and CDR2 is SVGEGT. Here the CDR3 DNA reads TGTGCCAGCAGTTACGTTCGTGTTACGCAGTATTTT. This gives the protein CASSYVRVTQYF.

This rearrangement joins TRBV6-5 to TRBJ1-1, with D possibly TRBD1 on 5 matching bases. The CDR3 has 14 amino acids. The V end lost 7 bases, the J end lost 0 bases, and 12 bases lay between the germline ends. Germline assignment: CDR1 MNHEY and CDR2 SVGAGI. In DNA form, the CDR3 reads TGTGCCAGCACCGAGGGGCACTTGAACACTGAAGCTTTCTTT. The encoded protein is CASTEGHLNTEAFF.

This chain joins TRBV5-1 and TRBJ2-5, with 11 bases matching TRBD2. Germline CDR1 and CDR2: SGHRS and YFSETQ. CDR3 length equals 20 residues. V shed 1 base, J shed 5 bases, and the junction held 19 bases outside the gene matches. The chain's CDR3 is CASSLSFDAVAGGPRETQYF. CDR3 nucleotide sequence: TGCGCCAGCAGCTTGTCTTTCGATGCGGTAGCGGGGGGGCCAAGGGAGACCCAGTACTTC.

The rearrangement joins TRBV5-6 to TRBJ2-5; tentative D call: TRBD1 (5 bases). V was cut by 4 bases and J by 6 bases, with 7 bases left in between. Germline V gene lookup returns CDR1 SGHDT and CDR2 YYEEEE. The CDR3 is 11 residues long. The CDR3: CASSAGKTQYF. The CDR3 DNA is TGTGCCAGCAGCGCAGGGAAGACCCAGTACTTC.

This clone occurred a few times. The chain couples TRBV4-3 to TRBJ2-3; D perhaps matches TRBD1 (7 bases). Trimming removed 3 bases at V and 2 bases at J, with 18 bases between. This CDR3 has 17 residues. Germline V gene data show CDR1 as LGHNA and CDR2 as YSLEER. CDR3 sequence: CASSQDPQGGYTDTQYF. CDR3 bases: TGCGCCAGCAGCCAGGACCCCCAGGGGGGCTACACAGATACGCAGTATTTT.

The CDR3 nucleotides read TGTGCCAGCAGCCGGATGGCAGAGAACACTGAAGCTTTCTTT. As protein: CASSRMAENTEAFF. The chain uses TRBV7-2 and TRBJ1-1; D unresolved. V was clipped by 5 bases and J by 1 base, with 11 bases between them. Germline lookup yields CDR1 SGHTA and CDR2 FQGNSA. This CDR3 comprises 14 residues.

The chain links TRBV4-2 to TRBJ1-2; TRBD1 agrees at 7 bases. Germline V gene lookup returns CDR1 LGHNA and CDR2 YNFKEQ. The CDR3 is made up of 14 amino acids. Unmatched junction bases numbered 7, after V lost 4 bases and J lost 5 bases. In DNA, the CDR3 is TGTGCCAGCAGCCTAGGGGACAGCGATTATGGCTACACCTTC. Its protein product is CASSLGDSDYGYTF.

V is TRBV4-2 and J is TRBJ1-1; D is undetermined. The CDR3 is made up of 16 amino acids. Trimming removed 0 bases at V and 0 bases at J, with 11 bases between. In germline, CDR1 is LGHNA, CDR2 YNFKEQ. CDR3 residues: CASSQDREVLNTEAFF. CDR3 nucleotides: TGTGCCAGCAGCCAAGATCGGGAGGTGCTGAACACTGAAGCTTTCTTT.

The chain combines TRBV7-2 with TRBJ1-2; 8 positions agree with TRBD1. V was pared by 1 base and J by 5 bases, with 3 bases of the junction left unmatched. CDR1 and CDR2 from the germline V gene are SGHTA and FQGNSA. This CDR3 has 14 amino acids. The CDR3 here is CASSLDRGSYGYTF. The CDR3 DNA follows: TGTGCCAGCAGCTTAGACAGGGGGTCTTATGGCTACACCTTC.

This sequence joins TRBV6-5 and TRBJ1-4, with D possibly matching TRBD1 (6 bases). Germline CDR1 reads MNHEY; CDR2 reads SVGAGI. The CDR3 sequence is 15 residues long. V lost 0 bases, J lost 8 bases, and 13 bases lay in between. The CDR3 sequence: CASSYSGGAREKLFF. The CDR3, as DNA: TGTGCCAGCAGTTACTCAGGGGGGGCCAGGGAAAAACTGTTTTTT.

The V gene is TRBV4-1, the J gene TRBJ1-3; D is unclear. Between the trimmed V and J ends, which lost 4 bases and 0 bases, there was a span of 4 bases. CDR3 length: 13 residues. The germline CDR1 and CDR2 sequences are MGHRA and YSYEKL. In DNA, the CDR3 is TGCGCCAGCAGCCCTACCTCTGGAAACACCATATATTTT. Encoded protein: CASSPTSGNTIYF.

This sequence joins TRBV11-2 and TRBJ2-5, with D unclear. Germline-derived CDR1 and CDR2 are SGHAT and FQNNGV. CDR3 length: 15 residues. V was shortened by 2 bases and J by 3 bases, with 13 bases between the two germline ends. The DNA of the CDR3 is TGTGCCAGCAGCTTATATCGGGCATACGAAGAGACCCAGTACTTC. Its translation: CASSLYRAYEETQYF. Full variable domain (rest looked up from reference TRBV11-2 and TRBJ2-5): EAGVAQSPRYKIIEKRQSVAFWCNPISGHATLYWYQQILGQGPKLLIQFQNNGVVDDSQLPKDRFSAERLKGVDSTLKIQPAKLEDSAVYLCASSLYRAYEETQYFGPGTRLLVL.

The chain links TRBV9 to TRBJ1-2; 8 nucleotides line up with TRBD1. This CDR3 is 17 amino acids long. V shed 3 bases and J 1 base; nucleotides not matched to a gene: 11. The germline gives CDR1 SGDLS, CDR2 YYNGEE. This CDR3 reads CASSAAPDRGGNYGYTF. For the CDR3, the DNA is TGTGCCAGCAGCGCGGCCCCCGACAGGGGAGGTAACTATGGCTACACCTTC.

V is TRBV18 and J is TRBJ2-5, with a tentative D call TRBD2 (6 bases). The germline gives CDR1 KGHSH, CDR2 LQKENI. With 4 bases removed from V and 5 bases from J, the gap between germline ends came to 14 bases. The CDR3 sequence is 14 residues long. Here the CDR3 reads CASSLGGAGETQYF. The CDR3 coding sequence is TGTGCCAGCTCACTCGGCGGGGCCGGGGAGACCCAGTACTTC.

The J gene is TRBJ2-1, the V gene TRBV6-6; D perhaps matches TRBD2 (6 bases). The CDR3 runs to 14 residues. The germline CDR1 and CDR2 sequences are MNHNY and SVGAGI (reference sequence). Trimming stripped 2 bases from V and 2 bases from J, with 7 bases between. The CDR3: CASSYGGTYNEQFF. DNA of the CDR3: TGTGCCAGCAGTTACGGGGGGACCTACAATGAGCAGTTCTTC.

This clone has just a few counts. V and J are TRBV7-3 and TRBJ1-1; a possible D gene is TRBD1 (6 bases). The CDR3 length is 15 residues. Looked up from germline, CDR1 is SGHTA and CDR2 is FQGTGA. V was trimmed by 2 bases and J by 2 bases, leaving 12 bases between them. The DNA of the CDR3 is TGTGCCAGCAGCTTATATGGGGGCCCCAACACTGAAGCTTTCTTT. Translation: CASSLYGGPNTEAFF.

The chain couples TRBV7-9 to TRBJ1-3, with a possible D match to TRBD1 (6 bases). The length of the CDR3 is 13 residues. CDR1 is SEHNR, CDR2 FQNEAQ, per germline (reference sequence). The V gene lost 6 bases and the J gene lost 4 bases, with 10 bases spanning the gap. CDR3 residues: CASRGGDGNTIYF. In DNA form, the CDR3 reads TGTGCCAGCAGAGGGGGGGACGGAAACACCATATATTTT.

The chain uses TRBV6-5 and TRBJ1-2, with no clear D. Germline V gene lookup returns CDR1 MNHEY and CDR2 SVGAGI. V lost 10 bases, J lost 3 bases, and 15 bases lay in between. CDR3 length: 13 amino acids. CDR3 loop: CAIQNRRDYGYTF. CDR3 coding DNA: TGTGCCATCCAGAACCGGCGAGACTATGGCTACACCTTC.

This clone occurred once. V gene TRBV15 combines with J gene TRBJ2-3; D may match TRBD1 or TRBD2 (6 bases each). The germline CDR1 and CDR2 sequences are LNHNV and YYDKDF (reference sequence). The V gene lost 2 bases and the J gene lost 6 bases, with 12 bases spanning the gap. The length of the CDR3 is 14 residues. The CDR3 reads CATSRSTGADTQYF. CDR3 in DNA: TGTGCCACCAGCAGATCGACGGGGGCGGATACGCAGTATTTT.

The chain's CDR3 is CASRRGPGGKEPQHF. The CDR3 DNA sequence: TGTGCCAGCAGGAGGGGGCCCGGGGGAAAAGAGCCCCAGCATTTT. The genes are TRBV6-5 and TRBJ1-5, with 7 positions matching TRBD1. The CDR3 is 15 amino acids. Germline V lookup: CDR1 MNHEY, CDR2 SVGAGI. Trimming at V came to 6 bases and at J to 8 bases, leaving 13 bases not matched to a gene.

This clone has just a few counts. The rearrangement uses TRBV4-1 and TRBJ2-4, with 9 bases fitting TRBD1. The length of the CDR3 is 14 residues. Germline-derived CDR1 and CDR2 are MGHRA and YSYEKL. Trimming removed 3 bases from V and 5 bases from J; junction bases left unmatched: 2. The CDR3 here is CASSQGQGENIQYF. In DNA form, the CDR3 reads TGCGCCAGCAGCCAGGGACAGGGCGAAAACATTCAGTACTTC.

The rearrangement uses TRBV18 and TRBJ1-1; 8 bases are shared with TRBD1. The germline CDR1 and CDR2 sequences are KGHSH and LQKENI. The CDR3 loop spans 13 amino acids. Unmatched junction bases numbered 2, after V lost 5 bases and J lost 3 bases. For the CDR3, the DNA is TGTGCCAGCTCATCGGGACAGGACACTGAAGCTTTCTTT. It translates to CASSSGQDTEAFF.

The rearrangement links TRBV9 to TRBJ2-5; 7 bases align to TRBD1. The CDR3 is 18 amino acids. Looked up from germline, CDR1 is SGDLS and CDR2 is YYNGEE. J lost 2 bases, V lost 3 bases, and 16 bases had no gene match. Here the CDR3 DNA reads TGTGCCAGCAGCGCACAGGGGTTGATGCTCCAGGGACAAGAGACCCAGTACTTC. Amino acid sequence: CASSAQGLMLQGQETQYF.

V is TRBV10-3 and J is TRBJ1-2, with TRBD1 as a possible D gene (5 bases). Trimming stripped 3 bases from V and 8 bases from J, with 13 bases between. Germline values: CDR1 ENHRY, CDR2 SYGVKD. The CDR3 has 13 amino acids. The CDR3 nucleotides read TGTGCCATCAGTGACACAGGCCTCGGGGGCTACACCTTC. Its translation: CAISDTGLGGYTF.

The chain recombines TRBV21-1 with TRBJ2-1; the table calls TRBD2, which could not be checked here. TRBV21-1 is a listed pseudogene. CDR3 length equals 17 residues. CDR3 residues: CASSTLAGGLPYNEQFF. The CDR3 DNA sequence: TGTGCCAGCAGCACCCTAGCGGGGGGGCTCCCCTACAATGAGCAGTTCTTC.

The rearrangement joins TRBV7-9 to TRBJ1-3; D not resolved. Germline CDR1 reads SEHNR; CDR2 reads FQNEAQ (reference sequence). This CDR3 is built from 13 residues. V was clipped by 8 bases and J by 2 bases, with 10 bases between them. The CDR3 DNA sequence: TGTGCCAGCTCGGCGGCTGCTGGAAACACCATATATTTT. Amino acids: CASSAAAGNTIYF.

In nucleotides, the CDR3 is TGCAGTGCTAGAGATGTGCCTGAAGCTTTCTTT. It specifies CSARDVPEAFF. This chain uses TRBV20-1 with TRBJ1-1; D gene ambiguous. The CDR3 is made up of 11 amino acids. Germline values: CDR1 DFQATT, CDR2 SNEGSKA (reference sequence). V was trimmed by 0 bases and J by 6 bases, leaving 5 bases between them.